This TCR beta chain was retrieved from a study of shared clonotypes between healthy human individuals. On the study more broadly: Donors consisted of a couple of women and three men between 18 and 49.

The V gene lost 1 base and the J gene lost 4 bases, with 4 bases spanning the gap. CDR1 is SGHAT and CDR2 is FQNNGV in the germline V gene. The CDR3 length is 12 residues. CD45RO negativity and positive selection for CCR7 defined naive CD8 cells, a population that excluded terminally differentiated effector memory CD45RA+ cells. Turning to this clone: Other nucleotide sequences from this sample produce the same CDR3.

Some clones are missing from TCRdb's copy, which holds only in-frame ones; the method was immunoSEQ multiplex PCR. This sample carries millions of clones, roughly 95% of them seen once, and the ten largest clones take 1% to 1.3%. The chain combines TRBV11-2 with TRBJ1-1; D unresolved. The receptor's source is a man younger than 35 in good health. The material sequenced was naive CD8+ T cells sorted from blood. CDR3 sequence (DNA): TGTGCCAGCAGCTTAGTTAGCACTGAAGCTTTCTTT. Amino acids: CASSLVSTEAFF.